This T cell receptor beta chain was profiled in a study of blood T cell repertoires in COVID-19. Study-wide background: Collection of acute and convalescent COVID-19 samples took place in the United States, Italy and Spain. T cells, B-cell-depleted T cells, or PBMCs supplied cDNA or gDNA.

Authors' methods: Estimated nucleated cell counts came from reference gene primer amplification. Generated by immunoSEQ multiplex PCR, the TCRdb table keeps only in-frame clones and is missing some. Clonal size and the V and J genes are those of that table, whereas D and trimming came from the DNA. This sample has around 84,000 clones; 78% occur once, and the top ten carry roughly a third. Sequences were obtained from peripheral blood. The clonotype originates from a man aged 55-75 years with COVID-19, enrolled during active disease.

CDR3 amino acids: CAISAGEETQYF. The CDR3 nucleotides are TGTGCCATCAGTGCCGGGGAAGAGACCCAGTACTTC. The J gene is TRBJ2-5, the V gene TRBV10-3; D may be TRBD2 (5 bases). The CDR3 length is 12 residues. V was trimmed by 4 bases and J by 3 bases, leaving 6 bases between them. Germline CDR1 is ENHRY and CDR2 is SYGVKD.